This T cell receptor (beta chain) comes out of a study of shared clonotypes between healthy human individuals. The study, taken as a whole, reports: Non-shared clonotypes were found to have lower generation probabilities than the clonotypes that were shared by all four of the sorted-subset donors.

This clone came up a few times. Its antigen is not known. The CD4+ fraction was divided into a CD45RA+ naive subset and a CD45RA-negative memory subset. The test was conducted at deep level. Produced via immunoSEQ multiplex PCR; TCRdb's table is partial and in-frame only. The profile covers about 1 million clones, with around 74% appearing a single time and about 1.5% taken by the ten largest. CDR3 length: 14 amino acids. Trimming took off 3 bases at V and 5 bases at J, with 14 bases between the two ends. Germline CDR1 and CDR2: MGHDK and SYGVNS. Material: memory CD4+ T cells sorted from blood. Stated subset: CD45RA-negative fraction. This receptor was obtained from a man aged 18 to 30 in good health. V usage is TRBV25-1 and J usage is TRBJ2-7; tentative D call: TRBD1 (6 bases). The CDR3 here is CASSDRGVGNEQYF. CDR3 in DNA: TGTGCCAGCAGTGACAGGGGAGTAGGAAACGAGCAGTACTTC.